This T cell receptor beta chain was identified in a study of blood T cells in healthy people across ages. A remark on this clonotype: Its antigen is unidentified.

Primers used in a second PCR of about 6 to 11 cycles were a sample-barcoded 5' primer and a J-beta primer mix. MiXCR, applied by TCRdb to the 5' RACE reads, yields one record per CDR3 protein. Here the sample spans about 1,500,000 distinct CDR3 sequences, 42% being singletons. General study findings and limits: Older individuals had lower TCR beta diversity per million T cells (the decline was roughly linear).

Trimming removed 6 bases from V and 5 bases from J, with 11 bases in between. The CDR3 spans 13 residues. Per the germline V gene, CDR1 is MGHRA and CDR2 is YSYEKL. The V gene is TRBV4-1, the J gene TRBJ1-3, with a weak D call TRBD1 (5 bases). The source is a woman younger than 35 in good health. Sequenced sample: blood. CDR3 residues: CASRGPGRNTIYF. Here the CDR3 DNA reads TGCGCCAGCAGGGGGCCGGGGAGAAACACCATATATTTT.